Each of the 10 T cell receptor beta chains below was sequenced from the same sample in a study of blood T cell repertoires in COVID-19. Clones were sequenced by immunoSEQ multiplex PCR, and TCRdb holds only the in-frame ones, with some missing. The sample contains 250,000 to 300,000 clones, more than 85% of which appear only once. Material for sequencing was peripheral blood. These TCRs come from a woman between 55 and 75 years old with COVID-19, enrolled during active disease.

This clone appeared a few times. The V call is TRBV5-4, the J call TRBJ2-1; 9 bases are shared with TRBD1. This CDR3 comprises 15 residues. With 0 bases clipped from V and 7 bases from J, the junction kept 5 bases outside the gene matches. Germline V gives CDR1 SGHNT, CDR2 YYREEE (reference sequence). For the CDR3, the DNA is TGTGCCAGCAGCTTGGTGGGGACAGGGATGAATGAGCAGTTCTTC. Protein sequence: CASSLVGTGMNEQFF.

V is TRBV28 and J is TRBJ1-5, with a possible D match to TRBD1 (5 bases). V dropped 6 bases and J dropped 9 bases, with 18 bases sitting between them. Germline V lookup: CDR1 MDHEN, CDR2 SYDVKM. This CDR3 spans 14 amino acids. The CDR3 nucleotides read TGTGCCAGCAGACTGGGGGGGAACACCCCGCCCCAGCATTTT. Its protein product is CASRLGGNTPPQHF.

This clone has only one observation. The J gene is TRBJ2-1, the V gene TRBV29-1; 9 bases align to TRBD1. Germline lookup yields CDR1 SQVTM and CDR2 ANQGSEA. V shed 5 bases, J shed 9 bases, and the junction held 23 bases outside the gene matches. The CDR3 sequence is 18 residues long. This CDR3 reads CSVFRQGGFYGDLGEQFF. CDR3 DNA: TGCAGCGTTTTCCGACAGGGGGGGTTTTATGGGGACTTGGGTGAGCAGTTCTTC.

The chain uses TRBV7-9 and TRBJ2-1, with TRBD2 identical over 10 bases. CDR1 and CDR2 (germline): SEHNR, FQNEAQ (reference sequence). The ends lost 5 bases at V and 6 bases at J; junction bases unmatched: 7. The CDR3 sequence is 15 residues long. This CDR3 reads CASSISGRAVNEQFF. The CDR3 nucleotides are TGTGCCAGCAGCATCAGCGGGAGGGCCGTCAATGAGCAGTTCTTC.

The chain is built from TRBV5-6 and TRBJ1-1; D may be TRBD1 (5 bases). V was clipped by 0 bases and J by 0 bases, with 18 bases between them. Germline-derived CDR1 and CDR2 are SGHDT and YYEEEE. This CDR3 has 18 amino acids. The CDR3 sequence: CASSLAGGFYPMNTEAFF. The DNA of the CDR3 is TGTGCCAGCAGCTTGGCCGGGGGGTTTTACCCTATGAACACTGAAGCTTTCTTT.

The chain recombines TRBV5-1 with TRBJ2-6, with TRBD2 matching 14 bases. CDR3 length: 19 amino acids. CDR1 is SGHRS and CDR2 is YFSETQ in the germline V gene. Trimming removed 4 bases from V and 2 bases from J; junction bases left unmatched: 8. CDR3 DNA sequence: TGCGCCAGCAGCAGAGGGACTAGCGGGAGAATAGCTGGGGCCAACGTCCTGACTTTC. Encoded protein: CASSRGTSGRIAGANVLTF.

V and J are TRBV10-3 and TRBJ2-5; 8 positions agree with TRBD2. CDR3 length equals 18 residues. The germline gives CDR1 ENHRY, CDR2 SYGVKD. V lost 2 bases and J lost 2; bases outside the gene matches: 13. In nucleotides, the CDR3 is TGTGCCATCAGTGAGGTTAGACTAGCGACTAGGATACAAGAGACCCAGTACTTC. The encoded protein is CAISEVRLATRIQETQYF.

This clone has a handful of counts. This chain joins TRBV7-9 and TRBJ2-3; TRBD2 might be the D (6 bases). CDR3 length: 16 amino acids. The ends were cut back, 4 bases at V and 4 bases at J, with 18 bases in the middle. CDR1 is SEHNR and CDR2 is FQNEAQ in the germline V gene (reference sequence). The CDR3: CASSSLPGVRADTQYF. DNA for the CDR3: TGTGCCAGCAGCTCCCTTCCGGGAGTGAGGGCAGATACGCAGTATTTT. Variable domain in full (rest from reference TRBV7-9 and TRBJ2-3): DTGVSQNPRHKITKRGQNVTFRCDPISEHNRLYWYRQTLGQGPEFLTYFQNEAQLEKSRLLSDRFSAERPKGSFSTLEIQRTEQGDSAMYLCASSSLPGVRADTQYFGPGTRLTVL.

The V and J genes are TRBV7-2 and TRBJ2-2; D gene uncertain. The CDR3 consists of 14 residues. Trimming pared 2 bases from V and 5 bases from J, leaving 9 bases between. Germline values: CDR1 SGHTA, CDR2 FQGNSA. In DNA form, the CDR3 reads TGTGCCAGCAGCTTAATCCGGAGTACCGGGGAGCTGTTTTTT. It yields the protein CASSLIRSTGELFF.

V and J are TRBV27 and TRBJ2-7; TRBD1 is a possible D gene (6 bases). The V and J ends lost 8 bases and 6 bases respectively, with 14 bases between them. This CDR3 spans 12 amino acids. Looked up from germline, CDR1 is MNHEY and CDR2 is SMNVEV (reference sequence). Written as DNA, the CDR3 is TGTGCCAGCCTAACTGGGACACCCGAGCAGTACTTC. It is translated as CASLTGTPEQYF.